The present T cell receptor beta chain was sequenced within a study of neurological immune-mediated disorders. Each CDR3 protein gets one entry after TCRdb re-called the 5' RACE reads with MiXCR. The sample gives 50,000 to 70,000 distinct CDR3 sequences, about an eighth of which show up once; around 10% is in the top ten. Germline V lookup: CDR1 SGHRS, CDR2 YFSETQ. This CDR3 comprises 16 residues. V lost 0 bases, J lost 2 bases, and 12 bases lay in between. At least ten counts were recorded for this clonotype. The sequencing input was PBMCs. This receptor was obtained from an older woman with HTLV-1-associated myelopathy (HAM/TSP). The chain is built from TRBV5-1 and TRBJ2-1; perhaps TRBD1 as D (5 bases). The CDR3 spells CASSLAPRGTYNEQFF. In nucleotides, the CDR3 is TGCGCCAGCAGCTTGGCTCCTAGGGGCACCTACAATGAGCAGTTCTTC.